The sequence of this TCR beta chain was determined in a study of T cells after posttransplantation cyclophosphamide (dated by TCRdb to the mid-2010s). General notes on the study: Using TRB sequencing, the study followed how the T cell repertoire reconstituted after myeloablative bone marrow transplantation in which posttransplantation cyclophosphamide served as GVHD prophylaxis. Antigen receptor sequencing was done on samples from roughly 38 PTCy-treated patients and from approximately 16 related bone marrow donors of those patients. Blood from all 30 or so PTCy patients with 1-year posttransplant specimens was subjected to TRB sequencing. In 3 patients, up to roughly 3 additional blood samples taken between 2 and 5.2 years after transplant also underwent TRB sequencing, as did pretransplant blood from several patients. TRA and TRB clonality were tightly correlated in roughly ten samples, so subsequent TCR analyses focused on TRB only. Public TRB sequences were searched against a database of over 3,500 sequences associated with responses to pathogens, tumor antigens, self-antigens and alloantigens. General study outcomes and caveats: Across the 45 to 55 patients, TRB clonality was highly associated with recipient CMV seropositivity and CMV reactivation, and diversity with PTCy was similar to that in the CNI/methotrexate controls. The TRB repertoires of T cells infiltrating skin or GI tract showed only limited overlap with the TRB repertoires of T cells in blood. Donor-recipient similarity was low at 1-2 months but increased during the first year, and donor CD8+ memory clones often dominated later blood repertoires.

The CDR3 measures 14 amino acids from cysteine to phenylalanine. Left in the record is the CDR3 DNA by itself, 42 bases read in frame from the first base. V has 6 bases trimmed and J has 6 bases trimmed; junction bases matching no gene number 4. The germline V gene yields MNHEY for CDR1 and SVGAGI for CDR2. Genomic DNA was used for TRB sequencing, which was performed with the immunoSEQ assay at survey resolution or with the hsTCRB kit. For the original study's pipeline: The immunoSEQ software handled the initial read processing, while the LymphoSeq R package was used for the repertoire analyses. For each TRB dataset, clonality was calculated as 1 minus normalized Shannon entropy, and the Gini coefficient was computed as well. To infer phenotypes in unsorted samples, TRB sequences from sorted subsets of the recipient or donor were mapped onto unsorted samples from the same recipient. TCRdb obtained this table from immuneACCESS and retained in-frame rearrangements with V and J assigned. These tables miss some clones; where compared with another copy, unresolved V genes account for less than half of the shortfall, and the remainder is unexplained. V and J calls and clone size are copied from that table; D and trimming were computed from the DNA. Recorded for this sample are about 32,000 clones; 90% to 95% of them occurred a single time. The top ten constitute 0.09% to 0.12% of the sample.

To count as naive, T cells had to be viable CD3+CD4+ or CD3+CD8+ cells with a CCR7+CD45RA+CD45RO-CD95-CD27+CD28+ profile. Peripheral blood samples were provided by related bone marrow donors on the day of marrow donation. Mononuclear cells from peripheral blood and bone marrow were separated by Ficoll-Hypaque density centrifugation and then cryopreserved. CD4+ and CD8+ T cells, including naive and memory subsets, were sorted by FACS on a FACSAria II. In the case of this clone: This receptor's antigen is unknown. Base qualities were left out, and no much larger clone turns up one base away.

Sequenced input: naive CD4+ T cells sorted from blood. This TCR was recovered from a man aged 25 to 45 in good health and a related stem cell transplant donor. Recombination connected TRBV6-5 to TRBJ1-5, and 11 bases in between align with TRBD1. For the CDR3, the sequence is CASSRTGGPQPQHF. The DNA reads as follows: TGTGCCAGCAGCCGGACAGGGGGCCCTCAGCCCCAGCATTTT.